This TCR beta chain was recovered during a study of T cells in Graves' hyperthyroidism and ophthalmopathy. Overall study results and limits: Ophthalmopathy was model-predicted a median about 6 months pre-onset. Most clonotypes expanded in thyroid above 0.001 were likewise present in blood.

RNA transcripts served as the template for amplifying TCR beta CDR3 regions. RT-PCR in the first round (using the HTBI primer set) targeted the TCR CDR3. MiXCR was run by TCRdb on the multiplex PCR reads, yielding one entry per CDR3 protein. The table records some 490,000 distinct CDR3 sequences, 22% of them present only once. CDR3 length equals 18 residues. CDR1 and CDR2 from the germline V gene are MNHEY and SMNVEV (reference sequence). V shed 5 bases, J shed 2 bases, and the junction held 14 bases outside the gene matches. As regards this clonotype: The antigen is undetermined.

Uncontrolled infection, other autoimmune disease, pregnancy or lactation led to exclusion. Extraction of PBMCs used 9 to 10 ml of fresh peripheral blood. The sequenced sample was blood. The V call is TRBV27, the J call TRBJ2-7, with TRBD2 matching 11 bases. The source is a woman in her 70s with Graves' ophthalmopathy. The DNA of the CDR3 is TGTGCCAGCAGTCCCCGACTAGCGGGACTCATCCGTACCTACGAGCAGTACTTC. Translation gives CASSPRLAGLIRTYEQYF.